A single sample is the source of the 13 T cell receptor beta chains below, sequenced in a study of blood T cell repertoires in COVID-19. The data were produced by immunoSEQ multiplex PCR, yet TCRdb's version contains in-frame clones alone and is incomplete. Found here are 120,000 to 150,000 clones, approximately 87% of them singletons; the top ten hold 0.95% to 1.5%. The sample comprised PBMCs or T cells enriched from blood (not recorded which). The origin of the receptors is a woman in her twenties or thirties with acute COVID-19.

The chain recombines TRBV7-3 with TRBJ2-5; 10 nucleotides line up with TRBD2. V trimming: 4 bases; J trimming: 5 bases; junction bases outside the gene matches: 7. CDR3 length equals 15 residues. Germline assignment: CDR1 SGHTA and CDR2 FQGTGA. Here the CDR3 DNA reads TGTGCCAGCAGCTCTGAGCGGGAGGGATGGGAGACCCAGTACTTC. Translation: CASSSEREGWETQYF.

This rearrangement joins TRBV11-3 to TRBJ1-6; possibly TRBD1 for D (5 bases). The germline CDR1 and CDR2 sequences are SGHNT and YENEEA. The CDR3 runs to 14 residues. V was cut by 2 bases and J by 7 bases, with 9 bases left in between. CDR3 loop: CASSLPGPNSPLHF. CDR3 nucleotide sequence: TGTGCCAGCAGCTTACCAGGGCCGAATTCACCCCTCCACTTT.

The chain links TRBV5-1 to TRBJ1-2; possible D gene TRBD1, 5 bases. Trimming removed 0 bases at V and 9 bases at J, with 15 bases between. Germline V gene data show CDR1 as SGHRS and CDR2 as YFSETQ. The CDR3 length is 14 residues. The CDR3 reads CASSLDRGGSSYTF. CDR3 sequence (DNA): TGCGCCAGCAGCTTGGACCGGGGCGGGAGTAGCTACACCTTC.

The rearrangement joins TRBV29-1 to TRBJ2-1; TRBD1 matches at 10 bases. Germline V CDR1 and CDR2: SQVTM, ANQGSEA. This CDR3 has 13 residues. The trim removed 7 bases at V and 7 bases at J, leaving 7 bases unmatched. In DNA form, the CDR3 reads TGCAGCGAGCGGACAGGGGGTCAAAATGAGCAGTTCTTC. Translated, it gives CSERTGGQNEQFF.

V usage is TRBV5-6 and J usage is TRBJ2-2; 7 bases line up with TRBD1. Germline V lookup: CDR1 SGHDT, CDR2 YYEEEE. This CDR3 contains 17 residues. Trimming removed 3 bases from V and 4 bases from J; junction bases left unmatched: 12. CDR3 sequence reads: CASSSPRQGFRTGELFF. CDR3 DNA sequence: TGTGCCAGCAGCTCCCCGCGACAGGGCTTTCGCACCGGGGAGCTGTTTTTT.

This chain joins TRBV2 and TRBJ2-1; 15 bases align to TRBD2. The CDR3 is 15 amino acids. V gave up 6 bases and J gave up 13 bases; unmatched junction bases: 10. In germline, CDR1 is SNHLY, CDR2 FYNNEI. For the CDR3, the DNA is TGTGCCAGCAGGCGGACTAGCGGGAGGGGGGTCTATCAGTTCTTC. It encodes CASRRTSGRGVYQFF.

This rearrangement joins TRBV15 to TRBJ1-1; D is ambiguous. Germline loops: CDR1 LNHNV, CDR2 YYDKDF (reference sequence). Trimming cost V 3 bases and J 0 bases, with 8 bases left between them. This CDR3 comprises 14 residues. The CDR3 sequence is CATSRGGMNTEAFF. CDR3 coding DNA: TGTGCCACCAGCAGGGGCGGGATGAACACTGAAGCTTTCTTT.

This chain joins TRBV7-8 and TRBJ1-6; perhaps TRBD1 as D (6 bases). The CDR3 is 15 amino acids. Trimming left V 2 bases short and J 7 bases short, with 12 bases between. The V gene's germline CDR1 is SGHVS and CDR2 FQNEAQ. The CDR3 coding sequence is TGTGCCAGCAGCTTAACACAGGGAATGAATTCACCCCTCCACTTT. This translates into CASSLTQGMNSPLHF.

Only a few counts were recorded for this clone. V and J are TRBV28 and TRBJ1-5; D is perhaps TRBD1 (5 bases). CDR3 size: 15 residues. Germline values: CDR1 MDHEN, CDR2 SYDVKM. The V end lost 5 bases, the J end lost 5 bases, and 16 bases lay between the germline ends. The CDR3 is CASSHATGIHQPQHF. The CDR3, as DNA: TGTGCCAGCAGTCATGCAACAGGTATCCATCAGCCCCAGCATTTT. Drawing the rest from reference TRBV28 and TRBJ1-5, the complete variable domain is DVKVTQSSRYLVKRTGEKVFLECVQDMDHENMFWYRQDPGLGLRLIYFSYDVKMKEKGDIPEGYSVSREKKERFSLILESASTNQTSMYLCASSHATGIHQPQHFGDGTRLSIL.

The rearrangement links TRBV2 to TRBJ2-1; TRBD2 aligns across 11 bases. The CDR3 totals 15 residues. With 5 bases clipped from V and 8 bases from J, the junction kept 8 bases outside the gene matches. In germline, CDR1 is SNHLY, CDR2 FYNNEI. CDR3 loop: CASSQRLAGLDEQFF. CDR3 DNA sequence: TGTGCCAGCAGTCAAAGACTAGCGGGACTCGATGAGCAGTTCTTC. The full variable domain, in which reference TRBV2 and TRBJ2-1 provide the parts outside the CDR3, is EPEVTQTPSHQVTQMGQEVILRCVPISNHLYFYWYRQILGQKVEFLVSFYNNEISEKSEIFDDQFSVERPDGSNFTLKIRSTKLEDSAMYFCASSQRLAGLDEQFFGPGTRLTVL.

The chain is built from TRBV3-1 (or the pseudogene TRBV3-2) and TRBJ1-4, with D unresolved. Germline lookup yields CDR1 LGHDT and CDR2 YNNKEL (reference sequence). CDR3 length: 13 residues. Trimming left V 2 bases short and J 7 bases short, with 8 bases between. This CDR3 reads CASSQLISEKLFF. The CDR3 DNA reads TGTGCCAGCAGCCAACTTATTTCTGAAAAACTGTTTTTT.

The chain links TRBV4-3 to TRBJ2-7; D call uncertain. Trimming pared 4 bases from V and 2 bases from J, leaving 15 bases between. Germline loops: CDR1 LGHNA, CDR2 YSLEER. The CDR3 spans 15 residues. CDR3 in amino acids: CASSPWANPTYEQYF. CDR3 nucleotide sequence: TGCGCCAGCAGCCCGTGGGCGAACCCAACCTACGAGCAGTACTTC.

The chain couples TRBV28 to TRBJ1-3, with 7 bases that match TRBD1. The CDR3 length is 14 residues. The V and J ends lost 5 bases and 6 bases, in that order; junction bases with no gene match: 7. Germline V gene data show CDR1 as MDHEN and CDR2 as SYDVKM. Written as DNA, the CDR3 is TGTGCCAGCAGTACTTACAGGGGAGAAAACACCATATATTTT. Protein: CASSTYRGENTIYF. The full variable domain, completed using reference TRBV28 and TRBJ1-3, is DVKVTQSSRYLVKRTGEKVFLECVQDMDHENMFWYRQDPGLGLRLIYFSYDVKMKEKGDIPEGYSVSREKKERFSLILESASTNQTSMYLCASSTYRGENTIYFGEGSWLTVV.